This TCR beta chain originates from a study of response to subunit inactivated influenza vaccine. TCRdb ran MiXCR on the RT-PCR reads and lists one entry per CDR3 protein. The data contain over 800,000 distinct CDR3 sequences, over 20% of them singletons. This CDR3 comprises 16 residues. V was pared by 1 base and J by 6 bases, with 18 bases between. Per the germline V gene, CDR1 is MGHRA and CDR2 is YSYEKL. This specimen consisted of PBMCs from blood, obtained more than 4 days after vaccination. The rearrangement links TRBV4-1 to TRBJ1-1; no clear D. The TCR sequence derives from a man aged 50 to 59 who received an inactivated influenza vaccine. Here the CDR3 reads CASSQAFAGYSAEAFF. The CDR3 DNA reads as TGCGCCAGCAGCCAAGCTTTCGCAGGATACTCCGCTGAAGCTTTCTTT.